The present T cell receptor beta chain was sequenced within a study of blood T cell repertoires in COVID-19. Overall study: Material from acute and convalescent COVID-19 was sourced from the United States, Italy and Spain.

The V and J ends lost 0 bases and 2 bases respectively, with 7 bases between them. CDR3 length: 14 amino acids. Germline CDR1 reads SGHTA; CDR2 reads FQGNSA. Using immunoSEQ multiplex PCR, the repertoire was profiled, and TCRdb retains in-frame clones only, with some absent. The sample lists approximately 21,000 clones, about 86% seen once, with roughly a sixth in the top ten. The gene calls are TRBV7-2 and TRBJ1-2; no firm D call. Sequencing used peripheral blood. The origin of this receptor is a human donor with acute or convalescent COVID-19. The donor label of this sample is uncertain. The CDR3: CASSLAQANYGYTF. The CDR3 DNA is TGTGCCAGCAGCTTAGCGCAGGCGAACTATGGCTACACCTTC. Filled out from reference TRBV7-2 and TRBJ1-2, the complete variable domain reads GAGVSQSPSNKVTEKGKDVELRCDPISGHTALYWYRQSLGQGLEFLIYFQGNSAPDKSGLPSDRFSAERTGGSVSTLTIQRTQQEDSAVYLCASSLAQANYGYTFGSGTRLTVV.